The T cell receptor beta chain under discussion was sequenced for a study of blood T cell repertoires in COVID-19. About the study: Collection of acute and convalescent COVID-19 samples took place in the United States, Italy and Spain. From T cells, B-cell-depleted T cells, or PBMCs came the material, which was cDNA or gDNA.

Remarks on this clone: Other DNA sequences in this specimen translate into the identical CDR3.

The V gene end was trimmed by 4 bases and the J gene end by 1 base; junction bases not matched to a gene: 2. CDR3 length equals 14 residues. Looked up from germline, CDR1 is MDHEN and CDR2 is SYDVKM. Source study methods: Estimates of nucleated cell counts were drawn from the amplification of reference gene primers. The assay was immunoSEQ multiplex PCR, and TCRdb's table has in-frame clones only and misses some. That table supplies the V and J calls and clone size; D and trimming were determined from the DNA. The sample includes 200,000 to 250,000 clones, roughly 85% of them seen just once. The chain couples TRBV28 to TRBJ1-1; 8 nucleotides line up with TRBD1. This TCR came from a woman aged 80 or older with acute or convalescent COVID-19. The specimen was peripheral blood. DNA for the CDR3: TGTGCCAGCAGTTCAGGACAGGGGAACACTGAAGCTTTCTTT. Its protein is CASSSGQGNTEAFF.